This record looks at one TCR beta chain sequence and its context. Its target is unknown. Following extraction, RNA underwent reverse transcription to cDNA, which served as the sequencing template. Measured with immunoSEQ multiplex PCR; TCRdb has only the in-frame clones, and not every one. The sample shows around 5,000 clones, 60% to 70% of them seen only once. Alopecia areata patients had lesional scalp punch biopsies and peripheral blood taken from them. The CDR3 totals 19 residues. V was clipped by 3 bases and J by 0 bases, with 21 bases between them. Germline assignment: CDR1 ENHRY and CDR2 SYGVKD. This entry belongs to a study of CD8+ T cells in alopecia areata. Study conclusions and caveats: The study found TCR sharing across patients less clear than in mice, possibly for HLA reasons.

The rearrangement uses TRBV10-3 and TRBJ1-5, with D perhaps TRBD1 (5 bases). The sequence was collected from a human donor with alopecia areata. Specimen: skin, collected at week 0. The CDR3 DNA sequence: TGTGCCATCAGTGAAAGGGTCGGGGGTACGCCCTTTAGCAATCAGCCCCAGCATTTT. Translating gives CAISERVGGTPFSNQPQHF.